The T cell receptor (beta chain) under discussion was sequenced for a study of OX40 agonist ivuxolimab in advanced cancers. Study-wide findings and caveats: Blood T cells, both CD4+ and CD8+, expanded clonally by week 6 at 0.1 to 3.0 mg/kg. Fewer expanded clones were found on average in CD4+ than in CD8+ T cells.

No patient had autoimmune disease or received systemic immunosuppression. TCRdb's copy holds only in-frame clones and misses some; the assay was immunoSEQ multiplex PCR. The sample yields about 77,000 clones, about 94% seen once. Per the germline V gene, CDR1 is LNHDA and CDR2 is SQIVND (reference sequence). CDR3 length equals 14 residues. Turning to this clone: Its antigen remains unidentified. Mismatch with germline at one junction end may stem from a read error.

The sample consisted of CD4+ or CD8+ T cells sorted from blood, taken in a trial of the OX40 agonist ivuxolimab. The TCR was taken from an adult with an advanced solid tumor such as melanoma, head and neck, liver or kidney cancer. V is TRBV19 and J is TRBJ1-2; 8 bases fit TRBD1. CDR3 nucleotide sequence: TGCGCAGCCGGGACAGGAATCCTTAACTATGGCTACACCTTC. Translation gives CAAGTGILNYGYTF.